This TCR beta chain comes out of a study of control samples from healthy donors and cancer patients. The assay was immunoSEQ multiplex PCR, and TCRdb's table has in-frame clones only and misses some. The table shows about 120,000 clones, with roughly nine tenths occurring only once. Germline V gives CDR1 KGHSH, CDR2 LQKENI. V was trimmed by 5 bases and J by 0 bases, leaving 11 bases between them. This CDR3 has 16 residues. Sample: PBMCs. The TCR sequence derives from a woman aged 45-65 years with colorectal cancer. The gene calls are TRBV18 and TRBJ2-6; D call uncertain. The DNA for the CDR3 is TGTGCCAGCTCATCCGGGTGGTCCTCTGGGGCCAACGTCCTGACTTTC. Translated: CASSSGWSSGANVLTF.